This T cell receptor beta chain was captured by sequencing in a study of T cell changes during pregnancy in multiple sclerosis. The germline V gene has CDR1 SGDLS and CDR2 YYNGEE. Unmatched junction bases numbered 9, after V lost 4 bases and J lost 2 bases. The CDR3 extends over 16 amino acids. The repertoire was sequenced with immunoSEQ multiplex PCR; TCRdb's copy has only in-frame clones and lacks some. The sample holds 47,000 or so clones, 85% to 90% seen once. V usage is TRBV9 and J usage is TRBJ1-3; TRBD1 aligns across 7 bases. The specimen comprised peripheral blood, sampled in the first trimester of pregnancy. This clonotype was obtained from a female donor with multiple sclerosis, enrolled in a pregnancy study. The DNA of the CDR3 is TGTGCCAGCAGCTTGTGGACAGGCAGCCCTGGAAACACCATATATTTT. Translated, it gives CASSLWTGSPGNTIYF.